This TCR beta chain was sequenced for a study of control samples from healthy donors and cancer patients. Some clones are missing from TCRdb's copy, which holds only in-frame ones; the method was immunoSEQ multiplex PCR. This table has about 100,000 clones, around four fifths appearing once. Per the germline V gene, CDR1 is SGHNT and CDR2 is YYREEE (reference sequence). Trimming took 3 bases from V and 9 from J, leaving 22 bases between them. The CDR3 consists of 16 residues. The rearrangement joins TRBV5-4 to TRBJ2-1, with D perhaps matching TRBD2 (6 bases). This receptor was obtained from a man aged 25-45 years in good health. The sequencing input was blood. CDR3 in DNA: TGTGCCAGCAGCTCCGCCTGGGGGGTAGGCGACAGTGAGCAGTTCTTC. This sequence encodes CASSSAWGVGDSEQFF. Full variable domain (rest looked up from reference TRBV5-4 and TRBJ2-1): ETGVTQSPTHLIKTRGQQVTLRCSSQSGHNTVSWYQQALGQGPQFIFQYYREEENGRGNFPPRFSGLQFPNYSSELNVNALELDDSALYLCASSSAWGVGDSEQFFGPGTRLTVL.